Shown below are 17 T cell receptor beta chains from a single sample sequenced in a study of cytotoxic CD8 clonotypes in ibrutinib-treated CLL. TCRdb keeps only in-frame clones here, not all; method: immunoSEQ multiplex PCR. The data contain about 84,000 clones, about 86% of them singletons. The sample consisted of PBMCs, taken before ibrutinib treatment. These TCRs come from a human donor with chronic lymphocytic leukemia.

CDR3 protein: CASRMTGALPTNEKLFF. Here the CDR3 DNA reads TGTGCCAGCAGGATGACAGGGGCCTTACCAACTAATGAAAAACTGTTTTTT. J is TRBJ1-4 and V is TRBV28; 8 bases align to TRBD1. CDR1 MDHEN and CDR2 SYDVKM come from the germline V gene. The CDR3 contains 17 residues. Trimming took 6 bases from V and 0 from J; bases not matched to a gene: 9.

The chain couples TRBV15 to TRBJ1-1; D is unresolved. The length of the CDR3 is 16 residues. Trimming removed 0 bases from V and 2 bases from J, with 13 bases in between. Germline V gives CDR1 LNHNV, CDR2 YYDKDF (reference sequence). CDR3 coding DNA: TGTGCCACCAGCAGAGACACCCCGGGTTATAACACTGAAGCTTTCTTT. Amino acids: CATSRDTPGYNTEAFF. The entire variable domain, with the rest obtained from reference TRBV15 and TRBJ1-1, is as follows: DAMVIQNPRYQVTQFGKPVTLSCSQTLNHNVMYWYQQKSSQAPKLLFHYYDKDFNNEADTPDNFQSRRPNTSFCFLDIRSPGLGDTAMYLCATSRDTPGYNTEAFFGQGTRLTVV.

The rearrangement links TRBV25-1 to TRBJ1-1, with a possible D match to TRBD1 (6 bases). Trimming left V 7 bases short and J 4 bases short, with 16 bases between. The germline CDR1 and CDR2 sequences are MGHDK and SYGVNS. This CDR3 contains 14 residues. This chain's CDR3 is CASTVDRRATEAFF. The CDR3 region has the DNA TGTGCCAGCACCGTAGACAGGCGGGCCACTGAAGCTTTCTTT.

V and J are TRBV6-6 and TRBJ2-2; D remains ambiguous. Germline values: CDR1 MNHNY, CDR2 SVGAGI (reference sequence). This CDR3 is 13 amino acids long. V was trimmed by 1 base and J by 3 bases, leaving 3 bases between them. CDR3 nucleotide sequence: TGTGCCAGCAGTTACTATCACACCGGGGAGCTGTTTTTT. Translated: CASSYYHTGELFF.

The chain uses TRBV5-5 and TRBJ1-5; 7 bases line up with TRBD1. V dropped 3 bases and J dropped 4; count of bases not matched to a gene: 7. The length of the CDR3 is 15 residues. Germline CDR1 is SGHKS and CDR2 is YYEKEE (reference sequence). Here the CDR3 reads CASSWGQRGNQPQHF. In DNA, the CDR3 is TGTGCCAGCAGCTGGGGACAGCGTGGAAATCAGCCCCAGCATTTT.

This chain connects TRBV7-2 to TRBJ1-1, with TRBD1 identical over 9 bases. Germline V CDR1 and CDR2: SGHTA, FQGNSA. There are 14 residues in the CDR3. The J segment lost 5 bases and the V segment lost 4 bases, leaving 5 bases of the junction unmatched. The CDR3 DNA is TGTGCCAGCAGCTCACAGGGGGCGAGGACTGAAGCTTTCTTT. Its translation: CASSSQGARTEAFF.

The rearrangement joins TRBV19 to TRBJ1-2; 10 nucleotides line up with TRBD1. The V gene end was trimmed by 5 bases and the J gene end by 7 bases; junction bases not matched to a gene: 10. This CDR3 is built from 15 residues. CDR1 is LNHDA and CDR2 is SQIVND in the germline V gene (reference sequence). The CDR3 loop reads CASSSRTGGKGGYTF. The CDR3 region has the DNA TGTGCCAGTAGTTCCAGGACAGGGGGAAAGGGTGGCTACACCTTC.

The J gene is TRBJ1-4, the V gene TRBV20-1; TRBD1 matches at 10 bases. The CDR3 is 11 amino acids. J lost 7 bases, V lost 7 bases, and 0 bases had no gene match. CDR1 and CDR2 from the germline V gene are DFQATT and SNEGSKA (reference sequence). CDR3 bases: TGCAGTGGGACAGGGGGTGAAAAACTGTTTTTT. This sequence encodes CSGTGGEKLFF.

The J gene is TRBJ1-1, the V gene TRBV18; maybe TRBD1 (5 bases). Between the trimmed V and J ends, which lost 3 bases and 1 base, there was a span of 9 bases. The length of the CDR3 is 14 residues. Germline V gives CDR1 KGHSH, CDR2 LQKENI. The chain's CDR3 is CASSPAGKNTEAFF. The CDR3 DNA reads TGTGCCAGCTCACCGGCAGGGAAGAACACTGAAGCTTTCTTT.

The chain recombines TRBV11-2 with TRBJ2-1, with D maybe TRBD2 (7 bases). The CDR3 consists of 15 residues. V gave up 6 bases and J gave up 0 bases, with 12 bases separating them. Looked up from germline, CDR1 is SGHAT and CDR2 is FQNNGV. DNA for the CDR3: TGTGCCAGCAGAGGAGGGGGGGACTCCTACAATGAGCAGTTCTTC. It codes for CASRGGGDSYNEQFF.

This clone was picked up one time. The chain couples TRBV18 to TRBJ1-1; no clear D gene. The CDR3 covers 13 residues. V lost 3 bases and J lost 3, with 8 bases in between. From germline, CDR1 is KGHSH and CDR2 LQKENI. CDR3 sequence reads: CASSPDAYTEAFF. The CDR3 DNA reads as TGTGCCAGCTCACCGGACGCATACACTGAAGCTTTCTTT.

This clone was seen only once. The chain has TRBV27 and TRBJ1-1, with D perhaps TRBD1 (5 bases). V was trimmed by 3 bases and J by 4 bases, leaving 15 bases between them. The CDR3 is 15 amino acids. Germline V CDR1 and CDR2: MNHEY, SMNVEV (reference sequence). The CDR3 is CASSFSGSLGTEAFF. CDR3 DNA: TGTGCCAGCAGTTTCTCAGGGTCCTTGGGCACTGAAGCTTTCTTT.

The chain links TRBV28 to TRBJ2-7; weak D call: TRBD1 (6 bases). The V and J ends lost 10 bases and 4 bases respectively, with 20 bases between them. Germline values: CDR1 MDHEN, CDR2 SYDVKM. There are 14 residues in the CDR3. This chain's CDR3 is CATHPGGRGYEQYF. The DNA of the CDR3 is TGTGCCACCCATCCTGGGGGCAGGGGATACGAGCAGTACTTC.

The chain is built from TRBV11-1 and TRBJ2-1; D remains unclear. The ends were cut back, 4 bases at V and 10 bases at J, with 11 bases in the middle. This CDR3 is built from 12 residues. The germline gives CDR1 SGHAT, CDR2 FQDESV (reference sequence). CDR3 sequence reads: CASSWVLGEQFF. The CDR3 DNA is TGTGCCAGCAGCTGGGTCCTAGGGGAGCAGTTCTTC. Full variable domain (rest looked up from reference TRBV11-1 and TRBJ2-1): EAEVAQSPRYKITEKSQAVAFWCDPISGHATLYWYRQILGQGPELLVQFQDESVVDDSQLPKDRFSAERLKGVDSTLKIQPAELGDSAMYLCASSWVLGEQFFGPGTRLTVL.

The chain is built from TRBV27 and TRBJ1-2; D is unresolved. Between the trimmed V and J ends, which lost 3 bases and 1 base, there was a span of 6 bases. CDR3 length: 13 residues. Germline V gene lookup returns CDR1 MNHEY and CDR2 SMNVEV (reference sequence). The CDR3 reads CASSFAFNYGYTF. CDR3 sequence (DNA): TGTGCCAGCAGTTTTGCATTTAACTATGGCTACACCTTC.

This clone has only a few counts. CDR3: CASSQVQGAGGETQYF. The CDR3 DNA sequence: TGCGCCAGCAGCCAAGTGCAGGGGGCCGGGGGGGAGACCCAGTACTTC. The chain links TRBV4-3 to TRBJ2-5; tentative D call: TRBD1 (8 bases). The CDR3 covers 16 residues. Between the trimmed V and J ends, which lost 1 base and 5 bases, there was a span of 17 bases. CDR1 and CDR2 from the germline V gene are LGHNA and YSLEER.

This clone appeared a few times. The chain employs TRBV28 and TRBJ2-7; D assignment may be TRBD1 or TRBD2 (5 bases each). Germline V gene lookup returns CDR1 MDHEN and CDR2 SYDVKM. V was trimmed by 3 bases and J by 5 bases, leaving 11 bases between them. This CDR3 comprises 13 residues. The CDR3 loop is CASSFGGLDEQYF. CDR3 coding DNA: TGTGCCAGCAGTTTTGGGGGTCTGGACGAGCAGTACTTC.